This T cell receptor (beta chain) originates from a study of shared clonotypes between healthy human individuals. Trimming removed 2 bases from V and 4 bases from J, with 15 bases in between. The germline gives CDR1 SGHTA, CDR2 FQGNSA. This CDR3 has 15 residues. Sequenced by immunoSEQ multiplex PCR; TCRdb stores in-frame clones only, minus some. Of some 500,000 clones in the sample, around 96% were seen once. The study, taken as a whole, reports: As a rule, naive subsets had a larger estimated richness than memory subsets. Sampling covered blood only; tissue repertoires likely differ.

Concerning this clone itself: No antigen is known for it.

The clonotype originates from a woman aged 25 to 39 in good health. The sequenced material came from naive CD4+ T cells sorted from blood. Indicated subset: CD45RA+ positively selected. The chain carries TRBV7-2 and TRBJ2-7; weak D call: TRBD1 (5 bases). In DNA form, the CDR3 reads TGTGCCAGCAGCTTACTTTTCAGGGTTCGGTACGAGCAGTACTTC. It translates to CASSLLFRVRYEQYF.